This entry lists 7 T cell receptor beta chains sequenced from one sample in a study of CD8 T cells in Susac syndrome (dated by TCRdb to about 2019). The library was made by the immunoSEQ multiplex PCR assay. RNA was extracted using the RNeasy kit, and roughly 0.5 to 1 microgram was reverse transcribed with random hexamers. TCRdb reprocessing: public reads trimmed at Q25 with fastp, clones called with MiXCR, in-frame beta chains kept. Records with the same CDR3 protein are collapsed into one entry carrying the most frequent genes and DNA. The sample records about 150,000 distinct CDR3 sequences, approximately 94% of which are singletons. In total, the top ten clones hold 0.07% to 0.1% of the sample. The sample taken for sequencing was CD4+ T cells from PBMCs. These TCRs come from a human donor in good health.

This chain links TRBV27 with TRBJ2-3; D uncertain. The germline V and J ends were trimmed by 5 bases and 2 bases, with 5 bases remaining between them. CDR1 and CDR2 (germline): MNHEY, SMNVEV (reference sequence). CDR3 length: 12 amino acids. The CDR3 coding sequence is TGTGCCAGCAGTCCGAACACAGATACGCAGTATTTT. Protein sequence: CASSPNTDTQYF.

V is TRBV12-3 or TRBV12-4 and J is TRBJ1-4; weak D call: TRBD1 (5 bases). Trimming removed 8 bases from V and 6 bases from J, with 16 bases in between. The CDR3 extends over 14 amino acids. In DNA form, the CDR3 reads TGTGCCAGCGGGGACGGGGCCGAGGATGAAAAACTGTTTTTT. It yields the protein CASGDGAEDEKLFF.

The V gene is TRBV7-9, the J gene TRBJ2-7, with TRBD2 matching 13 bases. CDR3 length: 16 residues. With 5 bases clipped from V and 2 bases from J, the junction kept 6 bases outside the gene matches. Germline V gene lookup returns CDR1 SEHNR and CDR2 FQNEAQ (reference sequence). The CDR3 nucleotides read TGTGCCAGCAGCCTCGTGGGACTAGCGGGGACCTACGAGCAGTACTTC. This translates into CASSLVGLAGTYEQYF.

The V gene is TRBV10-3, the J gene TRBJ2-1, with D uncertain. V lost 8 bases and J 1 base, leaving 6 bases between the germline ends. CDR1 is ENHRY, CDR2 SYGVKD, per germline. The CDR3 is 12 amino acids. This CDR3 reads CAIGESYNEQFF. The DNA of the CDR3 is TGTGCCATCGGGGAATCCTACAATGAGCAGTTCTTC.

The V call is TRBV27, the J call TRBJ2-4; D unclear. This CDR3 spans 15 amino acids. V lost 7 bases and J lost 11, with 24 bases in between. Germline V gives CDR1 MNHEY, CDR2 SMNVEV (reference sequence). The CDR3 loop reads CASKRNSGQRDFQYF. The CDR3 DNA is TGTGCCAGCAAAAGAAACTCCGGGCAGAGAGACTTTCAGTACTTC.

This chain's CDR3 is CAWSVGDTEAFF. The CDR3 DNA sequence: TGTGCCTGGAGTGTGGGGGACACTGAAGCTTTCTTT. The chain has TRBV30 and TRBJ1-1, with D possibly TRBD1 on 5 matching bases. The V gene lost 0 bases and the J gene lost 3 bases, with 5 bases spanning the gap. CDR3 length equals 12 residues. Germline CDR1 GTSNPN, CDR2 SVGIG (reference sequence).

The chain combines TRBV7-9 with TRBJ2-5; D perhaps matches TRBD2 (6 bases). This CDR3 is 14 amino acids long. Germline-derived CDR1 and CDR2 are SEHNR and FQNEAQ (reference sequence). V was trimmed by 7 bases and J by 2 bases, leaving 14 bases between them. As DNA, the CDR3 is TGTGCCAGCACCGAAAGGAGGGTTCAAGAGACCCAGTACTTC. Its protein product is CASTERRVQETQYF.